This entry lists 26 T cell receptor beta chains sequenced from one sample in a study of T-cell reconstitution after alpha-beta-depleted transplantation in children. Unique molecular identifiers were used to barcode this TCRbeta library. TCRdb reprocessed the PCR reads with MiXCR, giving one entry per CDR3 protein. Of around 230,000 distinct CDR3 sequences in the sample, around a sixth were seen once. This specimen consisted of PBMCs, mostly from graft donor cells, obtained 360 days after TCRalphabeta/CD19-depleted stem cell transplant. Source of these receptors: a male patient aged 2 to 10 who had a stem cell transplant for acute lymphoblastic leukemia, so the T cells may come from the graft donor.

This clonotype was observed a handful of times. The V call is TRBV7-9, the J call TRBJ2-5; D is possibly TRBD2 (6 bases). There are 13 residues in the CDR3. Trimming took off 8 bases at V and 4 bases at J, with 14 bases between the two ends. CDR1 and CDR2 from the germline V gene are SEHNR and FQNEAQ (reference sequence). The CDR3: CASLRRGGETQYF. The CDR3 region has the DNA TGTGCCAGCCTCCGGCGGGGAGGAGAGACCCAGTACTTC.

This clonotype turned up a few times. The rearrangement joins TRBV29-1 to TRBJ2-1, with a possible D match to TRBD1 (6 bases). Trimming took off 6 bases at V and 10 bases at J, with 10 bases between the two ends. CDR3 length: 10 residues. Germline V lookup: CDR1 SQVTM, CDR2 ANQGSEA. The CDR3 region is CSVQGNEQFF. In DNA, the CDR3 is TGCAGCGTGCAGGGGAACGAGCAGTTCTTC.

This clonotype was counted many times. This chain joins TRBV7-9 and TRBJ1-5; TRBD1 matches at 10 bases. Germline values: CDR1 SEHNR, CDR2 FQNEAQ (reference sequence). J lost 1 base, V lost 4 bases, and 4 bases had no gene match. CDR3 length equals 16 residues. The CDR3 DNA sequence: TGTGCCAGCAGCTCTGGGACAGGGGACAGCAATCAGCCCCAGCATTTT. It is translated as CASSSGTGDSNQPQHF.

The genes are TRBV15 and TRBJ2-1; D possibly uses TRBD1 or TRBD2 (5 bases each). V dropped 8 bases and J dropped 2 bases, with 7 bases sitting between them. This CDR3 spans 12 amino acids. Germline loops: CDR1 LNHNV, CDR2 YYDKDF (reference sequence). This chain's CDR3 is CATGTTYNEQFF. CDR3 DNA sequence: TGTGCCACCGGGACCACCTACAATGAGCAGTTCTTC.

The table lists this clonotype with many counts. The rearrangement links TRBV5-6 to TRBJ2-7; D may be TRBD1 or TRBD2 (5 bases each). Germline CDR1 SGHDT, CDR2 YYEEEE. Trimming shortened V by 4 bases and J by 3 bases, and 14 bases separated the two germline ends. The CDR3 sequence is 14 residues long. CDR3 sequence: CASSRDGAFYEQYF. DNA of the CDR3: TGTGCCAGCAGCCGGGACGGAGCATTCTACGAGCAGTACTTC.

This clonotype was recorded at least ten times. The CDR3 coding sequence is TGTGCCAGCAGTTCGAACACAGATACGCAGTATTTT. It codes for CASSSNTDTQYF. This chain joins TRBV28 and TRBJ2-3; D remains unclear. The CDR3 has 12 amino acids. The germline gives CDR1 MDHEN, CDR2 SYDVKM. Trimming pared 4 bases from V and 2 bases from J, leaving 4 bases between.

This chain joins TRBV20-1 and TRBJ1-2; tentatively, D is TRBD1 (5 bases). This CDR3 has 13 amino acids. Trimming pared 1 base from V and 4 bases from J, leaving 10 bases between. From germline, CDR1 is DFQATT and CDR2 SNEGSKA (reference sequence). The CDR3 loop reads CSARVEQAYGYTF. In DNA, the CDR3 is TGCAGTGCTAGAGTGGAACAGGCCTATGGCTACACCTTC.

This clonotype was detected a few times. The V and J genes are TRBV20-1 and TRBJ2-1; 8 bases are a match to TRBD2. The CDR3 contains 15 residues. Trimming took 1 base from V and 4 from J; bases not matched to a gene: 6. CDR1 is DFQATT and CDR2 is SNEGSKA in the germline V gene (reference sequence). CDR3 protein: CSARGLAGTYNEQFF. CDR3 nucleotide sequence: TGCAGTGCTAGAGGGTTAGCGGGAACTTACAATGAGCAGTTCTTC.

Here the CDR3 DNA reads TGCGCCAGCGCCAGCAGCTCCTACGAGCAGTACTTC. Translating it yields CASASSSYEQYF. V usage is TRBV5-1 and J usage is TRBJ2-7; D unresolved. Trimming removed 7 bases from V and 0 bases from J, with 8 bases in between. This CDR3 contains 12 residues. Germline V lookup: CDR1 SGHRS, CDR2 YFSETQ.

The V call is TRBV29-1, the J call TRBJ2-1, with D perhaps TRBD1 (5 bases). Trimming took 7 bases from V and 1 from J, leaving 14 bases between them. Germline V CDR1 and CDR2: SQVTM, ANQGSEA. The CDR3 is 14 residues long. The CDR3 loop is CSAPGGASYNEQFF. DNA of the CDR3: TGCAGCGCCCCAGGTGGGGCGTCCTACAATGAGCAGTTCTTC.

V is TRBV12-3 or TRBV12-4 and J is TRBJ1-2; 9 positions agree with TRBD1. After removal of 5 bases from V and 6 bases from J, the junction contained 10 bases not matched to a gene. CDR3 length equals 15 residues. This CDR3 reads CASSRDRDSSDGYTF. CDR3 sequence (DNA): TGTGCCAGCAGTCGGGACAGGGATTCCTCCGATGGCTACACCTTC.

V and J are TRBV11-3 and TRBJ2-1; TRBD1 is a possible D gene (5 bases). Germline CDR1 and CDR2: SGHNT and YENEEA. V was shortened by 8 bases and J by 5 bases, with 13 bases between the two germline ends. The CDR3 is 13 residues long. The CDR3 region is CASSRQFHNEQFF. For the CDR3, the DNA is TGTGCCAGCTCAAGACAGTTCCACAATGAGCAGTTCTTC.

This clonotype was recorded a few times. The chain is built from TRBV5-1 and TRBJ2-2, with TRBD2 identical over 10 bases. J lost 4 bases, V lost 4 bases, and 10 bases had no gene match. The CDR3 totals 17 residues. Germline CDR1 and CDR2: SGHRS and YFSETQ. The CDR3 nucleotides are TGCGCCAGCAGCCTACTAGGGACTAGCGCACGCACCGGGGAGCTGTTTTTT. Encoded protein: CASSLLGTSARTGELFF.

This clonotype was counted a few times. This rearrangement joins TRBV28 to TRBJ2-5; D possibly corresponds to TRBD2 (6 bases). This CDR3 is built from 14 residues. The V end lost 5 bases, the J end lost 2 bases, and 12 bases lay between the germline ends. Germline CDR1 reads MDHEN; CDR2 reads SYDVKM. CDR3 in amino acids: CASSGEGTQETQYF. The CDR3 DNA is TGTGCCAGCAGTGGCGAAGGGACTCAAGAGACCCAGTACTTC.

This chain links TRBV4-3 with TRBJ2-1, with TRBD2 matching over 7 bases. The junction had 6 bases not matched to a gene; V was cut back by 2 bases and J by 8 bases. Germline V gene lookup returns CDR1 LGHNA and CDR2 YSLEER. The CDR3 length is 14 residues. CDR3: CASSQPRGVDEQFF. CDR3 nucleotides: TGCGCCAGCAGCCAACCACGGGGGGTCGATGAGCAGTTCTTC.

In its sample, this clonotype was seen a few times. The V and J genes are TRBV12-3 or TRBV12-4 and TRBJ2-5, with D unresolved. CDR3 length equals 14 residues. The V and J ends lost 6 bases and 1 base respectively, with 12 bases between them. The CDR3 protein is CASSLSGAQETQYF. CDR3 bases: TGTGCCAGCAGCCTCTCAGGAGCCCAAGAGACCCAGTACTTC.

This clonotype occurred many times. This sequence joins TRBV6-5 and TRBJ1-2, with 10 bases lining up with TRBD1. V was clipped by 8 bases and J by 5 bases; unmatched bases: 8. Germline CDR1 and CDR2: MNHEY and SVGAGI. The CDR3 loop spans 14 amino acids. This CDR3 is CASGHGTGEYGYTF. The CDR3 DNA follows: TGTGCCAGCGGTCACGGGACAGGGGAATATGGCTACACCTTC.

This clonotype was detected only a few times. The chain employs TRBV29-1 and TRBJ2-5, with D tentatively TRBD2 (5 bases). This CDR3 is built from 15 residues. CDR1 is SQVTM and CDR2 is ANQGSEA in the germline V gene. The V end was cut by 3 bases, the J end by 5 bases, with 19 bases between. The CDR3 DNA reads as TGCAGCGTTGAGTTGCTAGCAGCCCCTTGGGAGACCCAGTACTTC. It codes for CSVELLAAPWETQYF.

This clonotype was found a few times. This sequence joins TRBV12-3 or TRBV12-4 and TRBJ2-3, with D perhaps assigned TRBD1 or TRBD2 (6 bases each). The CDR3 loop spans 19 amino acids. Between the trimmed V and J ends, which lost 4 bases and 0 bases, there was a span of 23 bases. The CDR3 nucleotides are TGTGCCAGCAGTTCCCCGGGGGCGTGGGGGGACTCTAGCACAGATACGCAGTATTTT. This translates into CASSSPGAWGDSSTDTQYF.

The genes are TRBV12-3 or TRBV12-4 and TRBJ2-5, with 14 bases lining up with TRBD2. V trimming: 5 bases; J trimming: 9 bases; junction bases outside the gene matches: 2. This CDR3 is built from 13 residues. CDR3 protein: CASSLGLAGAQYF. CDR3 nucleotides: TGTGCCAGCAGTCTGGGACTAGCGGGGGCCCAGTACTTC.

This clonotype has just a few counts. The V gene is TRBV10-2, the J gene TRBJ2-2, with unresolved D. The CDR3 spans 13 residues. V gave up 9 bases and J gave up 0 bases, with 8 bases separating them. The germline CDR1 and CDR2 sequences are WSHSY and SAAADI. CDR3 residues: CASQQSNTGELFF. DNA for the CDR3: TGCGCCAGTCAACAGTCGAACACCGGGGAGCTGTTTTTT.

The chain employs TRBV4-3 and TRBJ2-7, with 15 bases matching TRBD2. This CDR3 contains 18 residues. J was trimmed by 1 base and V by 3 bases; bases with no gene match: 7. CDR1 is LGHNA and CDR2 is YSLEER in the germline V gene. The CDR3 DNA is TGCGCCAGCAGCCAGGGACTAGCGGGGGGAGCTGGGTCCTACGAGCAGTACTTC. It codes for CASSQGLAGGAGSYEQYF.

This clonotype has more than one count but fewer than ten. This chain uses TRBV29-1 with TRBJ2-7; 7 bases are shared with TRBD1. In germline, CDR1 is SQVTM, CDR2 ANQGSEA. With V trimmed by 0 bases and J by 2 bases, 7 bases remained unmatched. The CDR3 has 15 residues. CDR3 sequence (DNA): TGCAGCGTTGAAGATCTTCGGGGACAGCCCTACGAGCAGTACTTC. Residues: CSVEDLRGQPYEQYF.

This clonotype was detected many times. A read error may produce the germline difference seen at one junction end. The rearrangement links TRBV12-3 or TRBV12-4 to TRBJ2-5; D not resolved. The CDR3 is made up of 11 amino acids. CDR3 region: CASSLGETQYF. In DNA form, the CDR3 reads TGTGCCAGCAGCTTAGGAGAGACCCAGTACTTC.

The chain is built from TRBV5-6 and TRBJ2-5, with 8 bases that match TRBD2. Germline V gives CDR1 SGHDT, CDR2 YYEEEE. With 4 bases clipped from V and 5 bases from J, the junction kept 10 bases outside the gene matches. This CDR3 spans 15 amino acids. CDR3 residues: CASSPPGRGLETQYF. The CDR3 DNA sequence: TGTGCCAGCAGCCCCCCCGGGAGGGGATTGGAGACCCAGTACTTC.

This clonotype appeared once. This chain uses TRBV12-5 with TRBJ2-2; D is perhaps TRBD1 (6 bases). Germline CDR1 is LGHNT and CDR2 is FRNRAP. V lost 5 bases and J lost 0, with 7 bases in between. The CDR3 totals 14 residues. DNA of the CDR3: TGTGCTAGTGGTGCAGGGGCGAACACCGGGGAGCTGTTTTTT. This gives the protein CASGAGANTGELFF.